The present T cell receptor beta chain was sequenced within a study of blood T cell repertoires in COVID-19 (TCRdb year 2020). Context from the whole study: Samples from collaborators originated in the United States, Italy and Spain and spanned both the acute and convalescent phases of COVID-19. The material from the prospective study consisted of cDNA or gDNA derived from T cells, B-cell-depleted T cells, or PBMCs. The repertoires were made available in a free public database intended to serve as a resource for research on the immune response to SARS-CoV-2. The samples were drawn from two sources: the first 160 participants of the ongoing ImmuneRACE study, and some 1,300 subjects contributed by 6 global collaborators. The sample metadata nearly always contained a de-identified subject ID, COVID-19 status, age in years and sex. Deeply sampled blood TCRbeta repertoires from subjects exposed to, actively infected with, or recovered from COVID-19 were included in the dataset. HLA class I and class II types, where available, came from metadata supplied by the sample provider rather than from assay-based typing.

Comments on this clone: No antigen is known for it. No clone much larger than this one lies a single base away; base qualities are absent.

TCRbeta CDR3 regions were amplified from genomic DNA using the immunoSEQ Assay, a bias-controlled multiplex PCR. Per the original workflow: Nucleated cell counts per sample were estimated from amplification of reference gene primers within the assay. Sequence reads were collapsed and filtered to measure the absolute abundance of every unique TCRbeta CDR3 rearrangement. For each sample, productive Simpson clonality was calculated as the square root of Simpson's diversity index over productive rearrangements. TCRdb carries this immuneACCESS record with in-frame sequences only. Its versions omit some clonotypes, under half of them owing to an unresolved V gene in the studies checked, with the rest unexplained. Clonal size and the V and J genes are those of that table, whereas D and trimming came from the DNA. The sample contains over 100,000 clones, approximately 88% of them found a single time. 26% of the sample rests with the top ten.

Whole blood was collected in K2EDTA tubes by collaborating institutions according to the institutions' own protocols. For TCRbeta analysis, collaborator samples were shipped as frozen whole blood, as isolated PBMCs, or as DNA extracted from either sample type. The research as a whole found: How much clinical and demographic metadata was included differed by source and by participant, and the metadata was provided uncurated.

Sequenced material: peripheral blood. The sequence was collected from a man aged 55 to 70 with acute or convalescent COVID-19.

The CDR3 region has the sequence CASSALEEQFF. The bases are TGTGCCAGCAGCGCCTTAGAGGAGCAGTTCTTC. Here the chain combines TRBV6-5 and TRBJ2-1; no D gene call is confident. V is shortened by 6 bases, J by 10 bases, and the region joining them spans 10 bases. The CDR3 spans 11 residues, from the cysteine through the phenylalanine. Only the CDR3 DNA stays, 33 bases, in frame from base 1. The germline V gene gives CDR1 as MNHEY and CDR2 as SVGAGI.